This T cell receptor beta chain was found in a study of blood T cell repertoires in COVID-19. Across the study: The origin of the acute and convalescent COVID-19 samples was the United States, Italy and Spain.

Clones were sequenced by immunoSEQ multiplex PCR, and TCRdb holds only the in-frame ones, with some missing. The sample lists hundreds of thousands of clones, approximately 84% occurring once. The length of the CDR3 is 13 residues. Unmatched junction bases numbered 0, after V lost 6 bases and J lost 6 bases. Germline V gene lookup returns CDR1 LNHDA and CDR2 SQIVND (reference sequence). This TCR was sampled from a human donor in a cohort sampled during active COVID-19. The sequenced sample consisted of peripheral blood. The gene calls are TRBV19 and TRBJ2-1, with 12 bases aligning to TRBD2. The CDR3 loop reads CASRTSGGNEQFF. The CDR3 DNA reads as TGTGCCAGTAGGACTAGCGGGGGCAATGAGCAGTTCTTC.